This paragraph reports one T cell receptor beta chain. This record comes from a study of blood T cell repertoires in COVID-19. Study at large: Researchers got acute and convalescent COVID-19 samples from the United States, Italy and Spain. In each case, the material was cDNA or gDNA derived from T cells, B-cell-depleted T cells, or PBMCs.

Under the authors' procedure: Reference gene primers were amplified, and this amplification served to estimate nucleated cell counts. Assay: immunoSEQ multiplex PCR; the TCRdb copy retains only in-frame clones and omits some. For V, J and clone size, that table is used; D and trimming come from the DNA. This table has 65,000 to 90,000 clones, 86% appearing once. The germline V gene encodes CDR1 SEHNR and CDR2 FQNEAQ (reference sequence). The J segment lost 10 bases and the V segment lost 1 base, leaving 10 bases of the junction unmatched. CDR3 size: 16 residues. The sequencing input was peripheral blood. The chain employs TRBV7-9 and TRBJ2-1, with 10 bases aligning to TRBD2. The sequence was collected from a man between 50 and 59 years old with active COVID-19. The CDR3 DNA is TGTGCCAGCAGCTTAGATCTGGGACTAGCGTCATACGAGCAGTTCTTC. This gives the protein CASSLDLGLASYEQFF. The full variable domain, with the rest looked up from reference TRBV7-9 and TRBJ2-1, is DTGVSQNPRHKITKRGQNVTFRCDPISEHNRLYWYRQTLGQGPEFLTYFQNEAQLEKSRLLSDRFSAERPKGSFSTLEIQRTEQGDSAMYLCASSLDLGLASYEQFFGPGTRLTVL.